Below are 19 T cell receptor beta chains sequenced from a single sample in a study of T cells after yellow fever vaccination. One entry per CDR3 protein results from TCRdb running MiXCR on the 5' RACE reads. This sample yields 620,000 or so distinct CDR3 sequences, of which roughly an eighth are seen a single time; about 16% belongs to the top ten. This material consisted of PBMCs, taken on the day of the yellow fever booster vaccination. All receptors derive from a man aged 30-40 years who received the YFV17D yellow fever vaccine.

The sample holds a few counts of this clonotype. The chain links TRBV29-1 to TRBJ2-5; the match to TRBD1 covers 8 bases. Germline-derived CDR1 and CDR2 are SQVTM and ANQGSEA. CDR3 length: 15 residues. V dropped 8 bases and J dropped 2; count of bases not matched to a gene: 13. The CDR3 DNA is TGCAGCCTCACCCCTACAGGGGGTTTACAAGAGACCCAGTACTTC. Residues: CSLTPTGGLQETQYF.

This clonotype was picked up many times. CDR3 DNA sequence: TGTGCCAGCAGCTTAAGGGTCAGGGGTCGGTCACCCCTCCACTTT. This encodes CASSLRVRGRSPLHF. The V gene is TRBV7-9, the J gene TRBJ1-6; D might be TRBD1 (6 bases). Trimming shortened V by 2 bases and J by 10 bases, and 15 bases separated the two germline ends. The CDR3 has 15 residues. Germline CDR1 reads SEHNR; CDR2 reads FQNEAQ (reference sequence).

This clonotype occurred many times. CDR3 protein: CASSVGKRGDTQYF. The CDR3 DNA reads as TGTGCCAGCAGCGTAGGAAAACGTGGGGATACGCAGTATTTT. The V and J genes are TRBV9 and TRBJ2-3; D is uncertain. CDR3 length: 14 amino acids. Germline values: CDR1 SGDLS, CDR2 YYNGEE. V was shortened by 0 bases and J by 6 bases, with 11 bases between the two germline ends.

This clonotype was counted a few times. The chain employs TRBV20-1 and TRBJ2-2; perhaps TRBD1 as D (5 bases). Germline V gene sequence: CDR1 DFQATT, CDR2 SNEGSKA (reference sequence). Trimming left V 0 bases short and J 1 base short, with 15 bases between. The CDR3 loop spans 17 amino acids. The CDR3, as DNA: TGCAGTGCTAGAGATCCAGGGCTGCCCGAGAACACCGGGGAGCTGTTTTTT. Protein product: CSARDPGLPENTGELFF.

The chain carries TRBV12-3 or TRBV12-4 and TRBJ2-5; 12 bases map to TRBD2. V gave up 4 bases and J gave up 2 bases; unmatched junction bases: 11. This CDR3 spans 18 amino acids. The CDR3 loop is CASSSTSGSRYGQETQYF. The CDR3 DNA reads TGTGCCAGCAGTTCGACTAGCGGGAGTAGGTATGGACAAGAGACCCAGTACTTC.

This clonotype has a handful of counts. This rearrangement joins TRBV5-1 to TRBJ2-3, with TRBD2 matching 15 bases. The trim removed 4 bases at V and 3 bases at J, leaving 9 bases unmatched. CDR1 SGHRS and CDR2 YFSETQ come from the germline V gene. CDR3 size: 18 residues. CDR3 residues: CASSPDGLAGGPTDTQYF. For the CDR3, the DNA is TGCGCCAGCAGCCCGGACGGACTAGCGGGAGGGCCAACAGATACGCAGTATTTT.

There are a few counts of this clonotype. This rearrangement joins TRBV28 to TRBJ2-7; D may be TRBD1 (7 bases). The CDR3 covers 14 residues. Germline values: CDR1 MDHEN, CDR2 SYDVKM. Deletions cut 11 bases from V and 3 bases from J, with 20 bases between. CDR3 sequence reads: CASSRTGGVYEQYF. CDR3 nucleotide sequence: TGTGCCTCGAGCAGGACAGGCGGGGTCTACGAGCAGTACTTC.

There are a few counts of this clonotype. The chain carries TRBV7-9 and TRBJ2-1, with 12 bases matching TRBD2. Germline V gene lookup returns CDR1 SEHNR and CDR2 FQNEAQ (reference sequence). This CDR3 comprises 16 residues. After removal of 5 bases from V and 9 bases from J, the junction contained 11 bases not matched to a gene. The CDR3 is CASSTITSGRLGEQFF. The CDR3 DNA reads TGTGCCAGCAGCACAATAACTAGCGGGAGGTTGGGTGAGCAGTTCTTC.

J is TRBJ2-3 and V is TRBV28; D is unresolved. Per germline, CDR1 MDHEN and CDR2 SYDVKM. The CDR3 totals 16 residues. Trimming shortened V by 7 bases and J by 1 base, and 18 bases separated the two germline ends. Here the CDR3 DNA reads TGTGCCAGCACCCTGGGCCCAGAAGGCCGCACAGATACGCAGTATTTT. It codes for CASTLGPEGRTDTQYF.

This clonotype was counted only a few times. J is TRBJ2-7 and V is TRBV7-9; tentatively, D is TRBD1 (6 bases). V lost 3 bases and J lost 2, with 11 bases in between. This CDR3 comprises 14 residues. Germline V gene data show CDR1 as SEHNR and CDR2 as FQNEAQ (reference sequence). The CDR3 reads CASSFRDTAYEQYF. The CDR3 coding sequence is TGTGCCAGCAGCTTCCGGGACACCGCCTACGAGCAGTACTTC.

This clonotype was seen once. A much larger clone lies a single base off, so this may be a read error. This chain joins TRBV12-3 or TRBV12-4 and TRBJ2-2; 12 bases agree with TRBD2. The CDR3 runs to 15 residues. The CDR3 region is CASSPRLAGVGELVF. The CDR3 DNA follows: TGTGCCAGCAGTCCCCGACTAGCGGGGGTGGGGGAGCTGGTTTTT.

This clonotype was detected many times. The chain has TRBV5-1 and TRBJ1-1; 8 bases fit TRBD1. Per the germline V gene, CDR1 is SGHRS and CDR2 is YFSETQ. Trimming removed 4 bases from V and 5 bases from J; junction bases left unmatched: 10. This CDR3 is 15 amino acids long. The CDR3 DNA sequence: TGCGCCAGCAGCGGCGGACAGGGATCGGGGACTGAAGCTTTCTTT. Its translation: CASSGGQGSGTEAFF. The whole variable domain, filled in from reference TRBV5-1 and TRBJ1-1, reads KAGVTQTPRYLIKTRGQQVTLSCSPISGHRSVSWYQQTPGQGLQFLFEYFSETQRNKGNFPGRFSGRQFSNSRSEMNVSTLELGDSALYLCASSGGQGSGTEAFFGQGTRLTVV.

This clonotype was picked up a small number of times. The chain couples TRBV3-1 to TRBJ2-1; D perhaps matches TRBD2 (6 bases). Trimming removed 1 base from V and 6 bases from J, with 10 bases in between. Germline-derived CDR1 and CDR2 are LGHDT and YNNKEL (reference sequence). This CDR3 region has 14 residues. The CDR3, as DNA: TGTGCCAGCAGCCAAGTCCGGAGGGGCAATGAGCAGTTCTTC. Its translation: CASSQVRRGNEQFF.

V and J are TRBV5-6 and TRBJ2-2, with TRBD1 matching 10 bases. The V gene end was trimmed by 5 bases and the J gene end by 4 bases; junction bases not matched to a gene: 2. The CDR3 is made up of 14 amino acids. The germline CDR1 and CDR2 sequences are SGHDT and YYEEEE. CDR3 nucleotides: TGTGCCAGCAGAGACAGGGGGCTCACCGGGGAGCTGTTTTTT. Translated, it gives CASRDRGLTGELFF.

This clonotype was seen only a few times. CDR3 nucleotides: TGTGCCAGCGCCGGGACAGGATACTACGAGCAGTACTTC. The encoded protein is CASAGTGYYEQYF. This sequence joins TRBV2 and TRBJ2-7, with 8 bases aligning to TRBD1. J gave up 3 bases and V 8 bases, and 6 bases lay outside the gene matches. The CDR3 is 13 amino acids. Germline-derived CDR1 and CDR2 are SNHLY and FYNNEI.

V usage is TRBV28 and J usage is TRBJ2-4; D is possibly TRBD2 (5 bases). The CDR3 has 14 amino acids. Trimming removed 6 bases at V and 3 bases at J, with 12 bases between. Looked up from germline, CDR1 is MDHEN and CDR2 is SYDVKM. CDR3 protein: CASSPIGGKNIQYF. The CDR3, as DNA: TGTGCCAGCAGCCCCATTGGAGGCAAAAACATTCAGTACTTC.

V is TRBV13 and J is TRBJ1-3; 8 positions match TRBD1. The junction had 5 bases not matched to a gene; V was cut back by 6 bases and J by 4 bases. CDR3 length: 14 amino acids. Germline V lookup: CDR1 PRHDT, CDR2 FYEKMQ (reference sequence). CDR3 DNA: TGTGCCAGCAGTACCCGGACAGGGGGAAACACCATATATTTT. It translates to CASSTRTGGNTIYF.

In its sample, this clonotype was seen many times. The rearrangement uses TRBV29-1 and TRBJ1-1; D is perhaps TRBD1 (5 bases). Germline lookup yields CDR1 SQVTM and CDR2 ANQGSEA. The CDR3 has 13 residues. The germline V and J ends were trimmed by 6 bases and 3 bases, with 14 bases remaining between them. CDR3 sequence reads: CSVSDRRDTEAFF. Written as DNA, the CDR3 is TGCAGCGTCAGTGACAGAAGGGACACTGAAGCTTTCTTT.

This clonotype has just a few counts. The V gene is TRBV13, the J gene TRBJ1-4; D not resolved. The germline V and J ends were trimmed by 0 bases and 7 bases, with 6 bases remaining between them. The length of the CDR3 is 13 residues. CDR1 and CDR2 (germline): PRHDT, FYEKMQ (reference sequence). The CDR3 is CASSLGGTEKLFF. In DNA, the CDR3 is TGTGCCAGCAGCTTAGGTGGTACTGAAAAACTGTTTTTT.